The rows below give T cell receptor beta chains drawn from one sample of a study of cytomegalovirus exposure and HLA in healthy donors. The protocol was immunoSEQ multiplex PCR, while the TCRdb copy is restricted to in-frame clones and leaves out a portion. The sample carries hundreds of thousands of clones, roughly 91% recorded once. The sample was PBMCs. These receptors originate from a woman younger than 35 in good health and CMV-seronegative. Both conserved end residues are part of each CDR3. Each record gives: CDR3 protein, J gene, V gene.

cdr3_aa: CASRRRQGVYGYTF
j_call: TRBJ1-2
v_call: TRBV27

cdr3_aa: CASSPSRSKGTYEQYF
j_call: TRBJ2-7
v_call: TRBV11-2

cdr3_aa: CASSLGQVYEQYF
j_call: TRBJ2-7
v_call: TRBV5-6

cdr3_aa: CASRLAGGYEQYF
j_call: TRBJ2-7
v_call: TRBV7-2

cdr3_aa: CASTPLGAGLGYTF
j_call: TRBJ1-2
v_call: TRBV7-9

cdr3_aa: CASSQEVRSGNTIYF
j_call: TRBJ1-3
v_call: TRBV4-2

cdr3_aa: CASSLTGTGGEETQYF
j_call: TRBJ2-5
v_call: TRBV7-3

cdr3_aa: CASGLDLLAGDTDTQYF
j_call: TRBJ2-3
v_call: TRBV12-5

cdr3_aa: CASRRQGQNEKLFF
j_call: TRBJ1-4
v_call: TRBV6-5

cdr3_aa: CASSLRLAGAGETQYF
j_call: TRBJ2-5
v_call: TRBV11-3

cdr3_aa: CSGRGGAEAFF
j_call: TRBJ1-1
v_call: TRBV20-1

cdr3_aa: CASSDREYEQYF
j_call: TRBJ2-7
v_call: TRBV25-1

cdr3_aa: CASSDKDSYGYTF
j_call: TRBJ1-2
v_call: TRBV5-6

cdr3_aa: CASSPSRLAGNGEQYF
j_call: TRBJ2-7
v_call: TRBV7-6

cdr3_aa: CASSLSLAKNIQYF
j_call: TRBJ2-4
v_call: TRBV27

cdr3_aa: CASSSGQGGAEAFF
j_call: TRBJ1-1
v_call: TRBV18

cdr3_aa: CASSRDSGGNEKLFF
j_call: TRBJ1-4
v_call: TRBV6-1

cdr3_aa: CASSEGRGGAANEKLFF
j_call: TRBJ1-4
v_call: TRBV6-1

cdr3_aa: CASSHRQGTPSGYTF
j_call: TRBJ1-2
v_call: TRBV7-9

cdr3_aa: CAWSVQGVGYGYTF
j_call: TRBJ1-2
v_call: TRBV30

cdr3_aa: CASSIKGSEQYF
j_call: TRBJ2-5
v_call: TRBV18

cdr3_aa: CASSPGQGAVADTQYF
j_call: TRBJ2-3
v_call: TRBV11-3

cdr3_aa: CASSVTDYNEQFF
j_call: TRBJ2-1
v_call: TRBV6-1

cdr3_aa: CASSLEAAGEQFF
j_call: TRBJ2-1
v_call: TRBV7-2

cdr3_aa: CASSADRTTDTQYF
j_call: TRBJ2-3
v_call: TRBV2

cdr3_aa: CASRRGLAGPNGNQPQHF
j_call: TRBJ1-5
v_call: TRBV12-2

cdr3_aa: CASSLEGWGDNNSPLHF
j_call: TRBJ1-6
v_call: TRBV5-1

cdr3_aa: CASSLANFTRTLKRSEAFF
j_call: TRBJ1-1
v_call: TRBV7-9

cdr3_aa: CASSYSGRMGGYTF
j_call: TRBJ1-2
v_call: TRBV6-5

cdr3_aa: CASRLPGQGMSGSYEQYF
j_call: TRBJ2-7
v_call: TRBV5-1

cdr3_aa: CASSGVEGGKYEQFF
j_call: TRBJ2-1
v_call: TRBV10-1

cdr3_aa: CASSPRGKLSYNEQFF
j_call: TRBJ2-1
v_call: TRBV13

cdr3_aa: CASSSTAYEQYF
j_call: TRBJ2-7
v_call: TRBV7-9

cdr3_aa: CASSQYVEDSSYEQYF
j_call: TRBJ2-7
v_call: TRBV4-2

cdr3_aa: CATSGWTGSSGNTIYF
j_call: TRBJ1-3
v_call: TRBV15

cdr3_aa: CASSLGSYYGYTF
j_call: TRBJ1-2
v_call: TRBV14

cdr3_aa: CASTGTGDSPLHF
j_call: TRBJ1-6
v_call: TRBV19

cdr3_aa: CASSIDVVGRLAINEQFF
j_call: TRBJ2-1
v_call: TRBV19

cdr3_aa: CASTPLIDREGEKLFF
j_call: TRBJ1-4
v_call: TRBV6-6

cdr3_aa: CASSLTSRGTDTQYF
j_call: TRBJ2-3
v_call: TRBV5-4

cdr3_aa: CASSFGTGGRETQYF
j_call: TRBJ2-5
v_call: TRBV7-9

cdr3_aa: CASSLGGGGREKLFF
j_call: TRBJ1-4
v_call: TRBV7-9

cdr3_aa: CASSFGTSATDTQYF
j_call: TRBJ2-3
v_call: TRBV7-2

cdr3_aa: CASSLSSTGELFF
j_call: TRBJ2-2
v_call: TRBV6-9

cdr3_aa: CASSFFASAEAFF
j_call: TRBJ1-1
v_call: TRBV13

cdr3_aa: CASSLPRQGQETQYF
j_call: TRBJ2-5
v_call: TRBV5-1

cdr3_aa: CASSFPNRGGRMDTEAFF
j_call: TRBJ1-1
v_call: TRBV5-6

cdr3_aa: CATSRQPGTSLGGELFF
j_call: TRBJ2-2
v_call: TRBV15

cdr3_aa: CASSPQLTAEEQYF
j_call: TRBJ2-7
v_call: TRBV7-2

cdr3_aa: CASRIGQLYGCTF
j_call: TRBJ1-2
v_call: TRBV7-9